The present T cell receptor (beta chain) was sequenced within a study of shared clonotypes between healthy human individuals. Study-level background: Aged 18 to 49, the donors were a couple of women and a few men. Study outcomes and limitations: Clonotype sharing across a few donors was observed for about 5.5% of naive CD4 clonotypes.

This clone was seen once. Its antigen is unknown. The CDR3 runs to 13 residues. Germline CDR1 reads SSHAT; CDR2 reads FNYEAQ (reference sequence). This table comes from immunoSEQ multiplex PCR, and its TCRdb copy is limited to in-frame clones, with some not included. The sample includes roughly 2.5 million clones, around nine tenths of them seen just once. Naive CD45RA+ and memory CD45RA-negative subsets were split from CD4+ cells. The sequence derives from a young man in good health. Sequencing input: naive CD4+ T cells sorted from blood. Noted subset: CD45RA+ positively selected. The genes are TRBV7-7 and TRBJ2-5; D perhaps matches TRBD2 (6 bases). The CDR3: CASGPSVKETQYF. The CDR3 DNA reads TGTGCTAGCGGCCCCTCTGTGAAAGAGACCCAGTACTTC.